The clone carrying this T cell receptor (beta chain) was counted at least ten times. Antigen unknown. It was uncontrolled infection, other autoimmune disease, pregnancy or lactation that excluded patients. Thyroid ultrasound, orbital computed tomography, clinical symptoms, and serum thyroxine and TRAb underpinned diagnoses. This entry comes from a study of T cells in Graves' hyperthyroidism and ophthalmopathy. Study-wide points: Ophthalmopathy was separated from stable hyperthyroidism by a 13 V-J model. Prediction of ophthalmopathy progression came a median approximately 6 months pre-onset.

Unmatched junction bases numbered 11, after V lost 2 bases and J lost 7 bases. The germline CDR1 and CDR2 sequences are PRHDT and FYEKMQ (reference sequence). CDR3 size: 17 residues. Researchers amplified the TCR beta CDR3 regions from RNA transcripts. RT-PCR in the first round (using the HTBI primer set) targeted the TCR CDR3. Each CDR3 protein is one row after TCRdb ran MiXCR on the multiplex PCR reads. Seen here are about 570,000 distinct CDR3 sequences, about 45% observed once, and the top ten hold around 20%. The sample consisted of peripheral blood or thyroid tissue (not recorded which). The V and J genes are TRBV13 and TRBJ1-2; 12 bases agree with TRBD1. The receptor comes from an adult woman with Graves' disease, either hyperthyroidism or ophthalmopathy (not recorded which). The CDR3 sequence: CASSLFGDRGPFFGYTF. CDR3 in DNA: TGTGCCAGCAGCTTATTTGGGGACAGGGGGCCTTTCTTTGGCTACACCTTC. Complete variable domain (other parts from reference TRBV13 and TRBJ1-2): AAGVIQSPRHLIKEKRETATLKCYPIPRHDTVYWYQQGPGQDPQFLISFYEKMQSDKGSIPDRFSAQQFSDYHSELNMSSLELGDSALYFCASSLFGDRGPFFGYTFGSGTRLTVV.